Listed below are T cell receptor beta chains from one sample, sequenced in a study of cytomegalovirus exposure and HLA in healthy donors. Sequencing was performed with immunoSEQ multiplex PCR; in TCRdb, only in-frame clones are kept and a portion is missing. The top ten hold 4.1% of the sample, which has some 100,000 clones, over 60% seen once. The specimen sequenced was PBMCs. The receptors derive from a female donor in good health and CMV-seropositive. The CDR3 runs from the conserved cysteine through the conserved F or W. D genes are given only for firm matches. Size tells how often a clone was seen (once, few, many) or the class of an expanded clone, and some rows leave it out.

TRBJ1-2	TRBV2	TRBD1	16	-	CASSVTRDRGYNGYTF	TGTGCCAGCAGTGTCACAAGGGACAGGGGGTATAATGGCTACACCTTC
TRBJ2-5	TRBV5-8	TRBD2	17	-	CASSLGGTIAGGETQYF	TGTGCCAGCAGCTTGGGGGGGACTATAGCGGGAGGAGAGACCCAGTACTTC
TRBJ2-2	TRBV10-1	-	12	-	CASTLNTGELFF	TGCGCCAGCACCCTGAACACCGGGGAGCTGTTTTTT
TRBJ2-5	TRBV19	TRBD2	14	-	CASSSRTSWETQYF	TGTGCCAGTAGCTCACGGACTAGTTGGGAGACCCAGTACTTC
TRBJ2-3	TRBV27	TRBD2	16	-	CASGSVAGDPPDTQYF	TGTGCCAGCGGCTCAGTAGCGGGAGATCCCCCAGATACGCAGTATTTT
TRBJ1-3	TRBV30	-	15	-	CAWSVRRGPGNTIYF	TGTGCCTGGAGTGTACGGCGGGGGCCTGGAAACACCATATATTTT
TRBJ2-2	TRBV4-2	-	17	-	CASSYNPGNDNTGELFF	TGTGCCAGCAGCTATAACCCGGGGAATGACAACACCGGGGAGCTGTTTTTT
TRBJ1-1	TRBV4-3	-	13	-	CASSTTANTEAFF	TGCGCCAGCAGCACGACAGCCAACACTGAAGCTTTCTTT
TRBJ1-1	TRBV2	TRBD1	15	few	CASSEGGQGVTEAFF	TGTGCCAGCAGTGAAGGGGGGCAGGGGGTGACTGAAGCTTTCTTT
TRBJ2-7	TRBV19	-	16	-	CASSPAQGMGSYEQYF	TGTGCCAGTAGCCCGGCACAGGGAATGGGATCCTACGAGCAGTACTTC
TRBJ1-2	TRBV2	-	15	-	CASRTSGAINYGYTF	TGTGCCAGCAGAACCTCAGGGGCAATTAACTATGGCTACACCTTC
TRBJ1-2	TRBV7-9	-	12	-	CSSSHGDYGYTF	TGTTCCAGCTCCCACGGGGACTATGGCTACACCTTC
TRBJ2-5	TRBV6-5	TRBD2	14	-	CASRGTSGGGTQYF	TGTGCCAGCAGGGGGACTAGCGGGGGTGGGACCCAGTACTTC
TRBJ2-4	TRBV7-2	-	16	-	CASSLANRSGKNIQYF	TGTGCCAGCAGCTTAGCTAACAGGAGTGGCAAAAACATTCAGTACTTC
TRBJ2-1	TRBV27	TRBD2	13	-	CASRLADYNEQFF	TGTGCCAGCAGACTAGCGGACTACAATGAGCAGTTCTTC
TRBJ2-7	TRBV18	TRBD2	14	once	CASSPLAGVYEQYF	TGTGCCAGCTCACCACTAGCGGGAGTTTACGAGCAGTACTTC
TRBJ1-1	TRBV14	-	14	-	CASSQVGRDTEAFF	TGTGCCAGCAGCCAAGTTGGGAGGGACACTGAAGCTTTCTTT
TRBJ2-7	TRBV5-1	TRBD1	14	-	CASSFGQGSYEQYF	TGCGCCAGCAGCTTTGGACAGGGATCCTACGAGCAGTACTTC
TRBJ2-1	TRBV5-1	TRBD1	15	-	CASSQDRGPYNEQFF	TGCGCCAGCAGCCAAGACAGGGGGCCCTACAATGAGCAGTTCTTC
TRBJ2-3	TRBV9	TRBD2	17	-	CASSVDIAGAEGDTQYF	TGTGCCAGCAGCGTAGATATAGCGGGGGCCGAGGGAGATACGCAGTATTTT
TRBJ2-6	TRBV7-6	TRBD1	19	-	CASSPWAGTGGSGANVLTF	TGTGCCAGCAGCCCCTGGGCCGGGACAGGGGGCTCTGGGGCCAACGTCCTGACTTTC
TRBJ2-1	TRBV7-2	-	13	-	CASSLVGTSSRFF	TGTGCCAGCAGCTTAGTAGGTACTAGCTCACGGTTCTTC